The 17 T cell receptor beta chains listed next were all sequenced from one sample in a study of regulatory T cells in long-lasting Graves disease. To make TCR beta libraries, researchers used iRepertoire HTBI primers and Arm-PCR of CDR3 regions. Via MiXCR, TCRdb re-called the multiplex PCR reads, giving one row per CDR3 protein. The data hold around 460,000 distinct CDR3 sequences, with about 22% observed a single time. Indicated time point: persistent/refractory GD, antithyroid drugs over 5 years with positive TRAb. PBMC RNA was the source of the TCR library. The sequenced sample was peripheral blood mononuclear cells (PBMCs), obtained when the disease was refractory, from a patient treated with antithyroid drugs. The receptors come from a female donor with Graves disease.

The J gene is TRBJ1-5, the V gene TRBV5-6, with no clear D. Per germline, CDR1 SGHDT and CDR2 YYEEEE. V was clipped by 5 bases and J by 2 bases, with 17 bases between them. The CDR3 contains 16 residues. In nucleotides, the CDR3 is TGTGCCAGCAGTTCTTACACCCCGGGAGGCAATCAGCCCCAGCATTTT. This encodes CASSSYTPGGNQPQHF.

The gene calls are TRBV9 and TRBJ2-2, with 9 positions matching TRBD1. Germline CDR1 is SGDLS and CDR2 is YYNGEE. The CDR3 has 16 residues. V shed 3 bases and J 6 bases; nucleotides not matched to a gene: 9. In DNA form, the CDR3 reads TGTGCCAGCAGCGCAACAGGACAGGGGACGGCCGGGGAGCTGTTTTTT. Encoded protein: CASSATGQGTAGELFF.

In its sample, this clonotype was seen a few times. The V and J genes are TRBV7-6 and TRBJ2-3; unclear D gene. Germline assignment: CDR1 SGHVS and CDR2 FNYEAQ. Trimming removed 7 bases at V and 0 bases at J, with 17 bases between. This CDR3 spans 16 amino acids. The chain's CDR3 is CASKARGPISTDTQYF. DNA for the CDR3: TGTGCCAGCAAGGCCCGAGGACCGATTAGCACAGATACGCAGTATTTT.

V usage is TRBV19 and J usage is TRBJ2-7, with 11 bases that match TRBD2. The germline V gene has CDR1 LNHDA and CDR2 SQIVND (reference sequence). V shed 7 bases and J 2 bases; nucleotides not matched to a gene: 7. CDR3 length equals 15 residues. The CDR3 sequence: CASTASGRSAYEQYF. CDR3 bases: TGTGCCAGTACCGCTAGCGGGAGGAGCGCCTACGAGCAGTACTTC.

This clonotype was found a few times. V gene TRBV7-9 combines with J gene TRBJ2-7, with 9 bases lining up with TRBD1. V lost 5 bases to trimming and J lost 6 bases; unmatched junction nucleotides: 5. The CDR3 length is 13 residues. CDR1 is SEHNR, CDR2 FQNEAQ, per germline (reference sequence). Here the CDR3 reads CASSDRGGSEQYF. Written as DNA, the CDR3 is TGTGCCAGCAGCGACAGGGGGGGTAGCGAGCAGTACTTC.

This clonotype has a count of ten or more. The genes are TRBV28 and TRBJ1-5, with 9 bases lining up with TRBD1. Germline V gene lookup returns CDR1 MDHEN and CDR2 SYDVKM. V trimming: 9 bases; J trimming: 0 bases; junction bases outside the gene matches: 12. The CDR3 is 17 residues long. This chain's CDR3 is CASNSGTGTYSNQPQHF. CDR3 DNA sequence: TGTGCCAGTAATTCCGGGACAGGGACCTATAGCAATCAGCCCCAGCATTTT.

The J gene is TRBJ1-5, the V gene TRBV6-1, with D perhaps TRBD1 (5 bases). V was clipped by 7 bases and J by 2 bases, with 12 bases between them. Germline V gives CDR1 MNHNS, CDR2 SASEGT. The CDR3 is 14 residues long. The CDR3 is CASIAGGGNQPQHF. The CDR3 region has the DNA TGTGCCAGCATAGCCGGGGGGGGCAATCAGCCCCAGCATTTT.

This sequence joins TRBV4-2 and TRBJ2-5, with D tentatively TRBD1 (5 bases). Per the germline V gene, CDR1 is LGHNA and CDR2 is YNFKEQ. Trimming removed 1 base at V and 2 bases at J, with 11 bases between. This CDR3 spans 15 amino acids. The CDR3: CASSQGLDSQETQYF. The CDR3 DNA reads as TGTGCCAGCAGCCAAGGTCTTGACAGTCAAGAGACCCAGTACTTC.

This clonotype was seen at least ten times. V gene TRBV7-2 combines with J gene TRBJ1-2; D is perhaps TRBD1 (6 bases). V lost 5 bases and J 4 bases, leaving 17 bases between the germline ends. This CDR3 comprises 15 residues. Germline V CDR1 and CDR2: SGHTA, FQGNSA. The CDR3 nucleotides read TGTGCCAGCAGCCCTAGGGACACAAGGGGCTATGGCTACACCTTC. The encoded protein is CASSPRDTRGYGYTF.

This chain connects TRBV19 to TRBJ1-2, with D possibly being TRBD1 (5 bases). Germline loops: CDR1 LNHDA, CDR2 SQIVND (reference sequence). This CDR3 has 14 residues. Trimming left V 3 bases short and J 5 bases short, with 13 bases between. This CDR3 is CASSIPGREYGYTF. The CDR3 nucleotides are TGTGCCAGTAGTATCCCGGGGCGCGAGTATGGCTACACCTTC.

Ten or more counts support this clonotype. The V and J genes are TRBV28 and TRBJ1-1, with unresolved D. This CDR3 region has 12 residues. The ends were cut back, 6 bases at V and 11 bases at J, with 16 bases in the middle. The germline gives CDR1 MDHEN, CDR2 SYDVKM. As DNA, the CDR3 is TGTGCCAGCAGCCGGGATGGCGGGGAGGCTTTCTTT. Translating gives CASSRDGGEAFF.

This clonotype has a count of ten or more. The chain links TRBV11-1 to TRBJ2-5; TRBD1 agrees at 8 bases. CDR1 is SGHAT and CDR2 is FQDESV in the germline V gene (reference sequence). CDR3 length: 15 amino acids. V was clipped by 3 bases and J by 5 bases; unmatched bases: 8. CDR3 coding DNA: TGTGCCAGCAGCTTCGGGACAGGCCTCCAGGAGACCCAGTACTTC. This translates into CASSFGTGLQETQYF. The full variable domain, rest sourced from reference TRBV11-1 and TRBJ2-5, is EAEVAQSPRYKITEKSQAVAFWCDPISGHATLYWYRQILGQGPELLVQFQDESVVDDSQLPKDRFSAERLKGVDSTLKIQPAELGDSAMYLCASSFGTGLQETQYFGPGTRLLVL.

This clonotype was seen many times. The chain carries TRBV28 and TRBJ1-1; 7 nucleotides line up with TRBD1. V dropped 6 bases and J dropped 7; count of bases not matched to a gene: 8. Per the germline V gene, CDR1 is MDHEN and CDR2 is SYDVKM. This CDR3 comprises 13 residues. This CDR3 reads CASSRVGQVEAFF. The CDR3 coding sequence is TGTGCCAGCAGCAGGGTAGGACAGGTTGAAGCTTTCTTT.

This clonotype was seen many times. The chain joins TRBV7-2 to TRBJ2-2, with no clear D. The CDR3 length is 16 residues. Trimming stripped 2 bases from V and 2 bases from J, with 12 bases between. The germline CDR1 and CDR2 sequences are SGHTA and FQGNSA. Written as DNA, the CDR3 is TGTGCCAGCAGCTTATTAATCGGGCTTAACACCGGGGAGCTGTTTTTT. Translating gives CASSLLIGLNTGELFF.

This clonotype was counted between two and nine times. CDR3 sequence reads: CASSPLRAYEQYF. CDR3 nucleotides: TGTGCCAGCAGCCCTTTGCGGGCCTACGAGCAGTACTTC. V is TRBV12-3 or TRBV12-4 and J is TRBJ2-7, with D possibly matching TRBD2 (5 bases). V was pared by 6 bases and J by 2 bases, with 11 bases between. The CDR3 is 13 amino acids.

The chain combines TRBV6-5 with TRBJ1-1; unclear D gene. Germline CDR1 MNHEY, CDR2 SVGAGI. Trimming cost V 0 bases and J 7 bases, with 15 bases left between them. The CDR3 length is 15 residues. CDR3 nucleotide sequence: TGTGCCAGCAGTTACTCGATGGCTCAGAGCAATGAAGCTTTCTTT. Encoded protein: CASSYSMAQSNEAFF.

The chain uses TRBV4-3 and TRBJ1-2; unclear D gene. In germline, CDR1 is LGHNA, CDR2 YSLEER. V lost 4 bases to trimming and J lost 7 bases, with 13 bases between them. The CDR3 contains 13 residues. Here the CDR3 reads CASSPEGLFGYTF. CDR3 bases: TGCGCCAGCAGCCCGGAGGGTCTCTTTGGCTACACCTTC.